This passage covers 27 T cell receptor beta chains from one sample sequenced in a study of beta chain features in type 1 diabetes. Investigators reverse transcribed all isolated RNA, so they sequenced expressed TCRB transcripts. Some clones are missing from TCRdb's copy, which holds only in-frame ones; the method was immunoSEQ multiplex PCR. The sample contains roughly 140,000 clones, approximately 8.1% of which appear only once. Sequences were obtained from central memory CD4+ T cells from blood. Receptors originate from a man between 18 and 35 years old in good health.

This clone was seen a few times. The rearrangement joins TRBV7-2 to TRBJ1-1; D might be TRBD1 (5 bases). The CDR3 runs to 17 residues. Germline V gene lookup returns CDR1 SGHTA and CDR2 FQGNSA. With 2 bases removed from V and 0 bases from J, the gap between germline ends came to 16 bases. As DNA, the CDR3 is TGTGCCAGCAGCTTACATGGGGCGCCTGTGTTGAACACTGAAGCTTTCTTT. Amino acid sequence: CASSLHGAPVLNTEAFF.

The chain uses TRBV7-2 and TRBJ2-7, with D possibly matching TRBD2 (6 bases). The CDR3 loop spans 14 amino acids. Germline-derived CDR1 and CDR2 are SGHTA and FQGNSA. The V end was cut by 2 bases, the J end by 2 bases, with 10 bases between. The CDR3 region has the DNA TGTGCCAGCAGCTTAATGGAGGGCCCCTACGAGCAGTACTTC. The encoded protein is CASSLMEGPYEQYF.

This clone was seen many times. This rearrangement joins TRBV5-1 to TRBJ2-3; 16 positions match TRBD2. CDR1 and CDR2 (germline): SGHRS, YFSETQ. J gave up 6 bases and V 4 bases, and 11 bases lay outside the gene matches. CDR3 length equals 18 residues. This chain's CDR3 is CASSMGLAGGPATDTQYF. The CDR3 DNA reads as TGCGCCAGCAGCATGGGACTAGCGGGGGGGCCGGCGACGGATACGCAGTATTTT.

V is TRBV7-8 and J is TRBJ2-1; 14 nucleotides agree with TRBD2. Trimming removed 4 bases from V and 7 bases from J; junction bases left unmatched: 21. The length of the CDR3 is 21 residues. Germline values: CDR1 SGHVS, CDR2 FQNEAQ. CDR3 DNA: TGTGCCAGCAGCTCCCGCATAGCACCCCGACTAGCGGGAGGGCCGGGTAATGAGCAGTTCTTC. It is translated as CASSSRIAPRLAGGPGNEQFF.

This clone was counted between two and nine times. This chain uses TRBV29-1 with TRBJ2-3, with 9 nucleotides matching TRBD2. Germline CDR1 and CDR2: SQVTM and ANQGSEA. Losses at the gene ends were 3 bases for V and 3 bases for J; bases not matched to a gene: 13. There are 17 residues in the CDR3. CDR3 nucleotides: TGCAGCGTTGATGGGTCTGGTGGGCGGGGGGGGACAGATACGCAGTATTTT. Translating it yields CSVDGSGGRGGTDTQYF.

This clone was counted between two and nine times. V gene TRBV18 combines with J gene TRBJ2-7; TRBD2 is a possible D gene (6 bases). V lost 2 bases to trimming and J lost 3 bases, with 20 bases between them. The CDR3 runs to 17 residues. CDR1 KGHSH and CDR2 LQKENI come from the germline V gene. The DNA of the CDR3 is TGTGCCAGCTCACCAAGGAAGACCGGCGCGGGATACTACGAGCAGTACTTC. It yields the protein CASSPRKTGAGYYEQYF.

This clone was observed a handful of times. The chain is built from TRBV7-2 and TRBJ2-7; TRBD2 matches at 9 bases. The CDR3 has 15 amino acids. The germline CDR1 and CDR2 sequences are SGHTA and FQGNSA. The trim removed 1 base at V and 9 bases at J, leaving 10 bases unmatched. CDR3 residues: CASSLDPSGTSVQYF. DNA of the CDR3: TGTGCCAGCAGCTTAGATCCTAGCGGGACAAGCGTGCAGTACTTC.

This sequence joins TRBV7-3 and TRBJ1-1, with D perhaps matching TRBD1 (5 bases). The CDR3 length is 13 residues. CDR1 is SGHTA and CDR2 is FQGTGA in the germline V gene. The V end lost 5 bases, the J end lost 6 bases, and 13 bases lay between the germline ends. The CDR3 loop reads CASSPDSISEAFF. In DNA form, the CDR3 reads TGTGCCAGCAGCCCAGACAGTATTTCTGAAGCTTTCTTT.

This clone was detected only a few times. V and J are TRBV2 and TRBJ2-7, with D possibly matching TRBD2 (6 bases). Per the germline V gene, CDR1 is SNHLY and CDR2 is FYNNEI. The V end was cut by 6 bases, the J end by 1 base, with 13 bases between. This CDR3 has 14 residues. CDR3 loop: CASRSAEGSYEQYF. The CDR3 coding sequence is TGTGCCAGCAGGAGTGCGGAGGGATCCTACGAGCAGTACTTC.

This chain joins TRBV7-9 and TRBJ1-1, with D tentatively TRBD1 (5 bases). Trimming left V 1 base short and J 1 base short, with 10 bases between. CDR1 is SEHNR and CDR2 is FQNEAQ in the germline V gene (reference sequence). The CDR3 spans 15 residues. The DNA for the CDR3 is TGTGCCAGCAGCTTAGTGACAGCCCAGAACACTGAAGCTTTCTTT. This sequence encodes CASSLVTAQNTEAFF.

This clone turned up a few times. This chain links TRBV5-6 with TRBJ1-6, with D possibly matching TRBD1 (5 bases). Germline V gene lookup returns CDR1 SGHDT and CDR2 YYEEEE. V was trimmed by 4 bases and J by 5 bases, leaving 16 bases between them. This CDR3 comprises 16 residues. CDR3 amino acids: CASSPIWEGNNSPLHF. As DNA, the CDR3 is TGTGCCAGCAGCCCCATATGGGAGGGGAATAATTCACCCCTCCACTTT. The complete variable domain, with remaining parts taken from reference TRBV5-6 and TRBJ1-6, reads DAGVTQSPTHLIKTRGQQVTLRCSPKSGHDTVSWYQQALGQGPQFIFQYYEEEERQRGNFPDRFSGHQFPNYSSELNVNALLLGDSALYLCASSPIWEGNNSPLHFGNGTRLTVT.

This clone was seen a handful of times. The CDR3 is CASSPGQGGAYEQYF. In nucleotides, the CDR3 is TGTGCCAGCTCACCAGGACAGGGGGGCGCCTACGAGCAGTACTTC. The rearrangement links TRBV18 to TRBJ2-7; 10 bases match TRBD1. V lost 2 bases and J lost 2; bases outside the gene matches: 3. CDR1 is KGHSH, CDR2 LQKENI, per germline. This CDR3 has 15 residues. The full variable domain, completed using reference TRBV18 and TRBJ2-7, is NAGVMQNPRHLVRRRGQEARLRCSPMKGHSHVYWYRQLPEEGLKFMVYLQKENIIDESGMPKERFSAEFPKEGPSILRIQQVVRGDSAAYFCASSPGQGGAYEQYFGPGTRLTVT.

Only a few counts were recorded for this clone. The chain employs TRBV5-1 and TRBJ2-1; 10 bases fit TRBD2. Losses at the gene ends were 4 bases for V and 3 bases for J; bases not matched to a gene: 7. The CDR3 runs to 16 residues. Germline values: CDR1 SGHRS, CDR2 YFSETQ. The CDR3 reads CASSTSGDPLYNEQFF. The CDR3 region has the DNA TGCGCCAGCAGCACTAGCGGGGACCCCCTCTACAATGAGCAGTTCTTC.

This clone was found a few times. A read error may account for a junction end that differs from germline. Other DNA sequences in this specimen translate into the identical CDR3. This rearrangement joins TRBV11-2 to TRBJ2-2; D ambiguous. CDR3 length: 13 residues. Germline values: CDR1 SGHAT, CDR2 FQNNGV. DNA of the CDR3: TGCGCCAGCAGCTCTCAGATCACCGGGGAGCTGTTTTTT. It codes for CASSSQITGELFF.

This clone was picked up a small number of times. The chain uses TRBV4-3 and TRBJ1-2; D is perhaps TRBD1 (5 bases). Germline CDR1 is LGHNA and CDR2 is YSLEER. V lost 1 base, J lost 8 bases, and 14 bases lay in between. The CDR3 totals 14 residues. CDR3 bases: TGCGCCAGCAGCCAAGCCATCCGTCAGGGAGGCTACACCTTC. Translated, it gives CASSQAIRQGGYTF.

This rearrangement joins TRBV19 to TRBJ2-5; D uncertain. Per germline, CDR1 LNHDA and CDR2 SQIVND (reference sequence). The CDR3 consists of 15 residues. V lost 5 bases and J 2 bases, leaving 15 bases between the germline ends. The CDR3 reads CASSDPATSQETQYF. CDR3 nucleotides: TGTGCCAGTAGTGACCCCGCGACATCACAAGAGACCCAGTACTTC. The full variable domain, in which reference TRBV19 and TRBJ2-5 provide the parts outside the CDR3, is DGGITQSPKYLFRKEGQNVTLSCEQNLNHDAMYWYRQDPGQGLRLIYYSQIVNDFQKGDIAEGYSVSREKKESFPLTVTSAQKNPTAFYLCASSDPATSQETQYFGPGTRLLVL.

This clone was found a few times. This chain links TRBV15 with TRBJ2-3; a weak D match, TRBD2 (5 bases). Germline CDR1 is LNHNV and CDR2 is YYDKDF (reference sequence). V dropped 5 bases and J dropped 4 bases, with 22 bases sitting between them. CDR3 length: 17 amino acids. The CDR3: CATSPLITRGLADTQYF. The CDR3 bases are TGTGCCACCAGCCCCCTGATAACACGGGGTTTGGCAGATACGCAGTATTTT.

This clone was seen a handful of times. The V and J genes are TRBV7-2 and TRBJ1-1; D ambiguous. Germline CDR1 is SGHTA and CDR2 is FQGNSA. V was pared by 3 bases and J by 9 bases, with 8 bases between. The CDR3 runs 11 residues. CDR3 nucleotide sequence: TGTGCCAGCAGCTTCCTGACAAAAGCTTTCTTT. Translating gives CASSFLTKAFF. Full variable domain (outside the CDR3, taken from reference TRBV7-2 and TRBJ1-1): GAGVSQSPSNKVTEKGKDVELRCDPISGHTALYWYRQSLGQGLEFLIYFQGNSAPDKSGLPSDRFSAERTGGSVSTLTIQRTQQEDSAVYLCASSFLTKAFFGQGTRLTVV.

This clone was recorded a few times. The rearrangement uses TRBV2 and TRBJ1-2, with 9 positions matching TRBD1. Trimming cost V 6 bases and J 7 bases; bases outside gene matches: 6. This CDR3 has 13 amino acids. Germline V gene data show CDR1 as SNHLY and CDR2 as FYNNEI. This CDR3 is CASSGQGLFGYTF. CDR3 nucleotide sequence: TGTGCCAGCAGCGGACAGGGGTTGTTTGGCTACACCTTC.

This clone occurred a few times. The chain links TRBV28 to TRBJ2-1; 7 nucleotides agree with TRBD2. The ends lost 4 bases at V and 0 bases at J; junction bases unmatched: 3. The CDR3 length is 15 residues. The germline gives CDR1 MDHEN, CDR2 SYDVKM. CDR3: CASSSGGNSYNEQFF. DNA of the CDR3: TGTGCCAGCAGTTCCGGGGGGAACTCCTACAATGAGCAGTTCTTC.

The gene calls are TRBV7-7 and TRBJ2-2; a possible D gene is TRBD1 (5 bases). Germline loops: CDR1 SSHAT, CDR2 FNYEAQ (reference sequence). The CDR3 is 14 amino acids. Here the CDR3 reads CASTIRQGTGELFF. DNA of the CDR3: TGTGCTAGTACTATCCGGCAGGGCACCGGGGAGCTGTTTTTT.

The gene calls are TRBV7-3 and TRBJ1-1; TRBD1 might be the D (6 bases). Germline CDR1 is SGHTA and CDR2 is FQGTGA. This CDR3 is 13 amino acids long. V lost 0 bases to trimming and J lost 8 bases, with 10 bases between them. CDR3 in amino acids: CASSLTWGQEAFF. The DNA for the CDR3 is TGTGCCAGCAGCTTAACTTGGGGGCAGGAAGCTTTCTTT.

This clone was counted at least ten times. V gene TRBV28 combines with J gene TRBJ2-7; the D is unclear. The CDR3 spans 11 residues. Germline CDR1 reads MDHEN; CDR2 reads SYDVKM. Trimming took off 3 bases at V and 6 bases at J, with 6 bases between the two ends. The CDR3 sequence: CASSLRVEQYF. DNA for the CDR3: TGTGCCAGCAGTTTGAGAGTCGAGCAGTACTTC.

CDR3 nucleotides: TGCGCCAGCAGCCAAGAACTAGCGGACACAGATACGCAGTATTTT. Protein: CASSQELADTDTQYF. The chain employs TRBV4-3 and TRBJ2-3, with TRBD2 identical over 8 bases. The CDR3 spans 15 residues. The V segment lost 0 bases and the J segment 2 bases; nucleotides outside the gene matches: 1. Germline values: CDR1 LGHNA, CDR2 YSLEER.

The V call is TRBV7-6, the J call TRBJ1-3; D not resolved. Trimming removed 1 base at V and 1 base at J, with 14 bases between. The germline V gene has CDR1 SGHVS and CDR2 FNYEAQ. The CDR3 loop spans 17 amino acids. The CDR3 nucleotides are TGTGCCAGCAGCTTAGAAGTAGCGAGTCAGTCTGGAAACACCATATATTTT. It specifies CASSLEVASQSGNTIYF.

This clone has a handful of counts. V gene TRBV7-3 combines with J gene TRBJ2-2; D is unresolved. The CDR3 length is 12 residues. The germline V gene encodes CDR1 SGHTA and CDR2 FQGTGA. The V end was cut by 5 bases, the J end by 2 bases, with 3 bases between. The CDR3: CASSPNTGELFF. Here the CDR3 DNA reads TGTGCCAGCAGCCCAAACACCGGGGAGCTGTTTTTT.

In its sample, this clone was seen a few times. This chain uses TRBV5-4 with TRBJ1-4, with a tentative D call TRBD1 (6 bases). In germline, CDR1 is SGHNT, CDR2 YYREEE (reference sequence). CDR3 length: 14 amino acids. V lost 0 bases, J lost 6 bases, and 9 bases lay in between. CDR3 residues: CASSLDRVDEKLFF. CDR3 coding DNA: TGTGCCAGCAGCTTGGACAGGGTTGATGAAAAACTGTTTTTT. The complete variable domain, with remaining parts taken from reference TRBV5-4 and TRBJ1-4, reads ETGVTQSPTHLIKTRGQQVTLRCSSQSGHNTVSWYQQALGQGPQFIFQYYREEENGRGNFPPRFSGLQFPNYSSELNVNALELDDSALYLCASSLDRVDEKLFFGSGTQLSVL.